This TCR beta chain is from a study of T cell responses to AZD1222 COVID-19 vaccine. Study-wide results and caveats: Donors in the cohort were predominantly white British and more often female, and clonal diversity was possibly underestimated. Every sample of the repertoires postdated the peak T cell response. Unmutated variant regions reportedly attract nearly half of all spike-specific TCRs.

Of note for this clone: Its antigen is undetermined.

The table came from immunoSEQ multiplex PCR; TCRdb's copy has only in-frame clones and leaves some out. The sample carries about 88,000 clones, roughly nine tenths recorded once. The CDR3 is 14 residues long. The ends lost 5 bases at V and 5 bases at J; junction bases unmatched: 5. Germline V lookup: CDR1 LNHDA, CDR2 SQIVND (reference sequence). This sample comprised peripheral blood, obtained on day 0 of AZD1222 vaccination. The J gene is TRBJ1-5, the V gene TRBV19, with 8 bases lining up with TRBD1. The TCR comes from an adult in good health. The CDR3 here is CASSSDRDDQPQHF. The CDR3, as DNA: TGTGCCAGTAGTTCGGACAGGGACGATCAGCCCCAGCATTTT.